Each of the 5 T cell receptor beta chains below was sequenced from the same sample in a study of blood T cells in healthy people across ages. Next came a second PCR, run for about 7 to 12 cycles, which used a sample-barcoded 5' primer along with a J-beta primer mix. TCRdb redid the calling of the 5' RACE reads with MiXCR, one entry per CDR3 protein. The sample shows roughly 1,300,000 distinct CDR3 sequences, 59% of them seen only once. The sequenced material came from blood. The receptors stem from a man younger than 30 in good health.

The count of this clonotype is one. The chain carries TRBV7-8 and TRBJ2-3; no clear D gene. V lost 3 bases and J 6 bases, leaving 10 bases between the germline ends. Germline CDR1 and CDR2: SGHVS and FQNEAQ. This CDR3 has 13 amino acids. The CDR3 coding sequence is TGTGCCAGCAGCTTCCGGTTCCACGATACGCAGTATTTT. It encodes CASSFRFHDTQYF. The full variable domain, in which reference TRBV7-8 and TRBJ2-3 provide the parts outside the CDR3, is GAGVSQSPRYKVAKRGQDVALRCDPISGHVSLFWYQQALGQGPEFLTYFQNEAQLDKSGLPSDRFFAERPEGSVSTLKIQRTQQEDSAVYLCASSFRFHDTQYFGPGTRLTVL.

This clonotype was found a few times. The rearrangement joins TRBV27 to TRBJ1-2, with a possible D match to TRBD1 (6 bases). Germline V gives CDR1 MNHEY, CDR2 SMNVEV (reference sequence). Trimming removed 11 bases at V and 8 bases at J, with 21 bases between. The CDR3 spans 13 residues. This chain's CDR3 is CAGLQGNRDGYTF. In DNA form, the CDR3 reads TGTGCCGGTCTCCAGGGGAACAGGGACGGCTACACCTTC.

Ten or more counts support this clonotype. The chain joins TRBV4-2 to TRBJ2-1; TRBD2 matches 15 bases. J gave up 7 bases and V 3 bases, and 1 base lay outside the gene matches. This CDR3 is built from 15 residues. CDR1 is LGHNA and CDR2 is YNFKEQ in the germline V gene. The CDR3 nucleotides are TGTGCCAGCAGCCAGGGACTAGCGGGGGGAAATGAGCAGTTCTTC. Translating gives CASSQGLAGGNEQFF.

The chain employs TRBV2 and TRBJ2-7; D may be TRBD1 (5 bases). Trimming cost V 4 bases and J 0 bases, with 10 bases left between them. This CDR3 contains 14 residues. Germline CDR1 is SNHLY and CDR2 is FYNNEI. The CDR3 nucleotides read TGTGCCAGCAGTGGACCTGACAGCTCCTACGAGCAGTACTTC. It encodes CASSGPDSSYEQYF.

The chain uses TRBV9 and TRBJ2-5, with 7 bases identical to TRBD2. The CDR3 runs 16 residues. CDR1 and CDR2 from the germline V gene are SGDLS and YYNGEE. V shed 3 bases and J 5 bases; nucleotides not matched to a gene: 13. CDR3 in DNA: TGTGCCAGCAGCGCGGGGGGACGCACTAGCAGGGAGACCCAGTACTTC. Encoded protein: CASSAGGRTSRETQYF.